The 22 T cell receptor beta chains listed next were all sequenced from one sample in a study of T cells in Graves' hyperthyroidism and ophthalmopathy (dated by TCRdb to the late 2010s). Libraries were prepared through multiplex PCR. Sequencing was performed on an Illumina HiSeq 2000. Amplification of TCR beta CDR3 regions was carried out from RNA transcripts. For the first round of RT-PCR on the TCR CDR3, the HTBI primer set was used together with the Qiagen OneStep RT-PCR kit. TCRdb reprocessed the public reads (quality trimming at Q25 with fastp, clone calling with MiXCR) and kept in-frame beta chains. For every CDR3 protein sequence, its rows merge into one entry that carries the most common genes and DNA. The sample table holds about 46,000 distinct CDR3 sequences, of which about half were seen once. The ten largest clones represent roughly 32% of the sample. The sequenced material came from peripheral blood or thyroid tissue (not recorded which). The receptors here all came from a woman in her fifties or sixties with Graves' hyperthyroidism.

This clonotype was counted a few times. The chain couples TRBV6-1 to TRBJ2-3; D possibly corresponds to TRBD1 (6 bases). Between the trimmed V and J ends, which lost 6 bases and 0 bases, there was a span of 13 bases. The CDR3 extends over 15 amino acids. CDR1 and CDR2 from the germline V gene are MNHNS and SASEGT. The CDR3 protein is CASRQGQTSTDTQYF. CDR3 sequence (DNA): TGTGCCAGCAGACAGGGACAAACTAGCACAGATACGCAGTATTTT.

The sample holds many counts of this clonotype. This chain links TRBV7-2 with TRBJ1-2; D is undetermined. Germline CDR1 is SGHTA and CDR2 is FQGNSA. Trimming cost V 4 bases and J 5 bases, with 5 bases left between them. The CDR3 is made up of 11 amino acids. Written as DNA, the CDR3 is TGTGCCAGCAGCTCATCATATGGCTACACCTTC. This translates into CASSSSYGYTF.

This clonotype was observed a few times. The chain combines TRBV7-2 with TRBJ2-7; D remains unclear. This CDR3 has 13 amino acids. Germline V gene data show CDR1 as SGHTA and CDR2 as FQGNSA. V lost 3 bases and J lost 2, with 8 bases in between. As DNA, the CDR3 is TGTGCCAGCAGCTTTACACCCACCTACGAGCAGTACTTC. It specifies CASSFTPTYEQYF.

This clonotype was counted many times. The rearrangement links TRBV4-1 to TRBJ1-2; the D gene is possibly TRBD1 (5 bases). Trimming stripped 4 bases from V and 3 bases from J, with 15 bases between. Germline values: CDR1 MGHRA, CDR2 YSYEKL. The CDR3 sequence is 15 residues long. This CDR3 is CASSPLGGTDYGYTF. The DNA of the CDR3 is TGCGCCAGCAGCCCTCTCGGGGGAACGGACTATGGCTACACCTTC.

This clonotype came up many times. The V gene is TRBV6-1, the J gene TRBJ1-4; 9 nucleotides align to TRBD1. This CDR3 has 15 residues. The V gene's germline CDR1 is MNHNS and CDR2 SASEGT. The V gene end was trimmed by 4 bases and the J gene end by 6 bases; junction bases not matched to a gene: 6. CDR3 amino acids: CASSATGGGYEKLFF. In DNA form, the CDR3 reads TGTGCCAGCAGTGCGACAGGGGGAGGTTATGAAAAACTGTTTTTT.

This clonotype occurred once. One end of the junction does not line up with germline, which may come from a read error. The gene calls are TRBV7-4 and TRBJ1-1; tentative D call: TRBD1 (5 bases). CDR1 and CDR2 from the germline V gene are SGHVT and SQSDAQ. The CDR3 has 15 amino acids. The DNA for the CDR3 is TGTGCTAGCAGCCCAATCGGGGGTATCGGGACTGAAGCTTCCTTT. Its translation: CASSPIGGIGTEASF.

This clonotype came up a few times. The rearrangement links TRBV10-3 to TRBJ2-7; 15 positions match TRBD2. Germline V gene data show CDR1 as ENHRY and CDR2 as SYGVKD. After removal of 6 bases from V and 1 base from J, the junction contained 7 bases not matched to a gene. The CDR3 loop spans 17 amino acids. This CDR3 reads CAISLTGTSGRSYEQYF. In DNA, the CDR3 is TGTGCCATCAGCTTGACCGGGACTAGCGGGAGGTCCTACGAGCAGTACTTC.

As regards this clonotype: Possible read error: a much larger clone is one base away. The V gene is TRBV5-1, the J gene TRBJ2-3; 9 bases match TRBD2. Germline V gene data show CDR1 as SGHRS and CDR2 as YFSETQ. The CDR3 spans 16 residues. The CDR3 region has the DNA TGCGCCAGCAGCTTGGGGACTAGCGCCAGCACAGGTACGCAGTATTTT. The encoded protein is CASSLGTSASTGTQYF.

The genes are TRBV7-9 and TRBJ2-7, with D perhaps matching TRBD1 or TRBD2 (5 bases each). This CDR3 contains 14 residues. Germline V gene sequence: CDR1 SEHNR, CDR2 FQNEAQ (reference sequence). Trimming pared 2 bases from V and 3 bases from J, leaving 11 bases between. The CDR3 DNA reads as TGTGCCAGCAGCTTACCGGGACCTAACTACGAGCAGTACTTC. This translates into CASSLPGPNYEQYF.

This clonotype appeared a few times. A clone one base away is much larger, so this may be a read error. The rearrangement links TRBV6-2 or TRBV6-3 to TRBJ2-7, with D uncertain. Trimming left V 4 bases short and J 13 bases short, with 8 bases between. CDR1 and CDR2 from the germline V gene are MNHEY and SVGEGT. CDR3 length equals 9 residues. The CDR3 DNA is TGTGCCAGCAGTTGCGGTCGTTACTTC. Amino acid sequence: CASSCGRYF.

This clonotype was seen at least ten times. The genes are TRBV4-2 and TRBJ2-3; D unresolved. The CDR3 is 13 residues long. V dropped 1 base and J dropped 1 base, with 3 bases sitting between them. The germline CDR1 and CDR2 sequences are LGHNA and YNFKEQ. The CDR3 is CASSQARTDTQYF. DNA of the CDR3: TGTGCCAGCAGCCAAGCCCGCACAGATACGCAGTATTTT.

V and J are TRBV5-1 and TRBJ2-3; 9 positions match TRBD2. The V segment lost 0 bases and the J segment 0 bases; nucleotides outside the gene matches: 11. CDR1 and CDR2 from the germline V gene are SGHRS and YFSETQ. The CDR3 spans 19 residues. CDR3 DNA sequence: TGCGCCAGCAGCTTGGGTGTAGCGGGAGAGGTGTCTAGCACAGATACGCAGTATTTT. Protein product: CASSLGVAGEVSSTDTQYF.

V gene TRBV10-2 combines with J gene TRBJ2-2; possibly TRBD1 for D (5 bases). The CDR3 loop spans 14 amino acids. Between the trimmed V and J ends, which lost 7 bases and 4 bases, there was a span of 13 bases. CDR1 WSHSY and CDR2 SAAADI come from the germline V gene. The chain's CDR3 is CASTPIDSTGELFF. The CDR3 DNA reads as TGCGCCAGCACCCCTATCGACAGCACCGGGGAGCTGTTTTTT.

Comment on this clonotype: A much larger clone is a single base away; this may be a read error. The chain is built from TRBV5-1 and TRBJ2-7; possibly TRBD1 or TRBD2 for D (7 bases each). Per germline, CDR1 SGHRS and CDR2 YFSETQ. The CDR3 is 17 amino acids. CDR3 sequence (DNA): TGCGCCAGCAGCCCCCAGGGGGGGGCCTATAGCTCCTACGAGCAGCACTTC. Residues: CASSPQGGAYSSYEQHF.

In DNA form, the CDR3 reads TGCGCCAGCAGGCAAGACGGAGATCAGCCCCAGCATTTT. Amino acids: CASRQDGDQPQHF. J is TRBJ1-5 and V is TRBV5-1, with D unclear. From germline, CDR1 is SGHRS and CDR2 YFSETQ. This CDR3 region has 13 residues. V was trimmed by 5 bases and J by 5 bases, leaving 11 bases between them.

CDR3 coding DNA: TGCAGTGCTAGGATTAGCGGGATCGACGAGCAGTACTTC. Protein: CSARISGIDEQYF. The rearrangement uses TRBV20-1 and TRBJ2-7; 8 bases map to TRBD2. The germline V gene has CDR1 DFQATT and CDR2 SNEGSKA (reference sequence). There are 13 residues in the CDR3. After removal of 3 bases from V and 5 bases from J, the junction contained 6 bases not matched to a gene.

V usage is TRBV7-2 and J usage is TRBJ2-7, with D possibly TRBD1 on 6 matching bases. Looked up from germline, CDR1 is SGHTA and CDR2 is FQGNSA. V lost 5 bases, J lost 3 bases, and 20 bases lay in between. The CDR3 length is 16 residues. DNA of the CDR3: TGTGCCAGCAGCATCGGACAGCCCCAGTGCATCTACGAGCAGTACTTC. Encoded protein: CASSIGQPQCIYEQYF. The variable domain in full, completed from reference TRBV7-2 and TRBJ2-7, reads GAGVSQSPSNKVTEKGKDVELRCDPISGHTALYWYRQSLGQGLEFLIYFQGNSAPDKSGLPSDRFSAERTGGSVSTLTIQRTQQEDSAVYLCASSIGQPQCIYEQYFGPGTRLTVT.

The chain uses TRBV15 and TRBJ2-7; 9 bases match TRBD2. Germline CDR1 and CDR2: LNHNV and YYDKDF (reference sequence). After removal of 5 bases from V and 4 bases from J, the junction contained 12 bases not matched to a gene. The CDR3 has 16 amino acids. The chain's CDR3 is CATSGDLAGAVYEQYF. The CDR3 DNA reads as TGTGCCACCAGCGGGGACTTAGCGGGAGCCGTATACGAGCAGTACTTC.

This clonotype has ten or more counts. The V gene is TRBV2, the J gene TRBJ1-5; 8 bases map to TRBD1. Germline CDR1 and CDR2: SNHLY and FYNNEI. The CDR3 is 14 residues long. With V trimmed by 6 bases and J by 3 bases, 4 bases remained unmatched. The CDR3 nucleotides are TGTGCCAGCAGGGGACAGGCGCCCAATCAGCCCCAGCATTTT. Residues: CASRGQAPNQPQHF.

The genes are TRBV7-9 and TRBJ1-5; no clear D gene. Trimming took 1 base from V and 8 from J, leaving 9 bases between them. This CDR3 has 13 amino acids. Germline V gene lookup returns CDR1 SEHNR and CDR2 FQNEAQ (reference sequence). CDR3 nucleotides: TGTGCCAGCAGCTTAGATTGGGATGAGCCCCAGCATTTT. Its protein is CASSLDWDEPQHF.

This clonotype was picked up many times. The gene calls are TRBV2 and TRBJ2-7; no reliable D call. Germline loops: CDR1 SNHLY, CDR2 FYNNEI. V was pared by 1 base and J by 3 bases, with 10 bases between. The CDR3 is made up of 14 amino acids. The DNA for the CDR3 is TGTGCCAGCAGTGAAGAGGCAGTTTACTACGAGCAGTACTTC. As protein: CASSEEAVYYEQYF.

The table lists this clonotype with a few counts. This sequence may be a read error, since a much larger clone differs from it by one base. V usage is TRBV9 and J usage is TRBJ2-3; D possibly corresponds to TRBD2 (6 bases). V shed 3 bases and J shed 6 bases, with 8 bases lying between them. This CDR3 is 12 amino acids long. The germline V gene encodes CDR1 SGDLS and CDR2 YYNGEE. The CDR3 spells CASSGGGDTQYF. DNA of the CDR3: TGTGCCAGCAGCGGAGGAGGGGATACGCAGTATTTT.